These T cell receptor beta chains were read from a single sample in a study of blood T cell repertoires in COVID-19. Measured with immunoSEQ multiplex PCR; TCRdb has only the in-frame clones, and not every one. This sample carries around 130,000 clones, under 90% of them seen once, and the ten largest clones take less than 15%. Sequencing input: peripheral blood. Receptor source: a woman aged 55-70 years with acute or convalescent COVID-19. Both conserved end residues are part of each CDR3. D genes are given only for firm matches. Clone size is shown for a subset of rows, as once, few, many or a class of expanded clone.

v_call	d_call	j_call	clone_size	cdr3_aa	cdr3_nt
TRBV4-2	TRBD2	TRBJ2-3	.	CASSQEGLAGAFGTDTQYF	TGTGCCAGCAGCCAAGAAGGCCTAGCGGGGGCATTTGGCACAGATACGCAGTATTTT
TRBV10-1	.	TRBJ1-1	.	CASSEREDTEAFF	TGCGCCAGCAGTGAGAGGGAGGACACTGAAGCTTTCTTT
TRBV7-2	TRBD2	TRBJ2-1	many	CASIYDWTSNEQFF	TGTGCCAGCATCTACGATTGGACTAGCAATGAGCAGTTCTTC
TRBV5-1	TRBD1	TRBJ2-7	.	CASSSSGTGATYEQYF	TGCGCCAGCAGCTCTTCCGGGACAGGGGCTACCTACGAGCAGTACTTC
TRBV5-1	TRBD2	TRBJ2-1	.	CASSRPPSGAYNEQFF	TGCGCCAGCAGCCGACCGCCCAGCGGGGCGTACAATGAGCAGTTCTTC
TRBV7-8	TRBD1	TRBJ2-1	.	CASSWTAGTGSYNEQFF	TGTGCCAGCAGCTGGACCGCCGGGACAGGCTCCTACAATGAGCAGTTCTTC
TRBV18	.	TRBJ1-2	.	CASSPPRPSPAYGYTF	TGTGCCAGCTCACCTCCTAGACCCAGCCCGGCCTATGGCTACACCTTC
TRBV14	TRBD1	TRBJ1-2	.	CASSQLLPGTGGYGYTF	TGTGCCAGCAGCCAACTCCTCCCCGGGACAGGGGGTTATGGCTACACCTTC
TRBV7-2	TRBD2	TRBJ2-5	once	CASSFGGTQETQYF	TGTGCCAGCAGCTTCGGGGGGACCCAAGAGACCCAGTACTTC
TRBV7-9	TRBD1	TRBJ1-1	.	CASSLTGVNTEAFF	TGTGCCAGCAGCCTAACAGGGGTTAACACTGAAGCTTTCTTT
TRBV7-6	TRBD1	TRBJ2-5	.	CASSSWTGLKETQYF	TGTGCCAGCAGCTCTTGGACAGGGTTGAAAGAGACCCAGTACTTC
TRBV19	TRBD1	TRBJ2-1	.	CASSHGTAYNEQFF	TGTGCCAGTAGTCACGGGACAGCCTACAATGAGCAGTTCTTC
TRBV18	TRBD2	TRBJ2-2	.	CASSPAVGGVRGTGELFF	TGTGCCAGCTCACCAGCTGTTGGGGGGGTTCGCGGCACCGGGGAGCTGTTTTTT
TRBV5-1	.	TRBJ1-1	.	CASSLQGQANTEAFF	TGCGCCAGCAGCTTGCAGGGGCAGGCGAACACTGAAGCTTTCTTT
TRBV11-2	.	TRBJ1-1	few	CASSTLGEGGNTEAFF	TGTGCCAGCAGCACCCTCGGGGAGGGGGGGAACACTGAAGCTTTCTTT
TRBV7-9	.	TRBJ2-1	.	CASSSGTGSSYNEQFF	TGTGCCAGCAGCTCCGGGACCGGGAGTTCCTACAATGAGCAGTTCTTC
TRBV24-1	TRBD2	TRBJ2-5	.	CATGRGAGETQYF	TGTGCCACCGGGCGCGGAGCGGGGGAGACCCAGTACTTC
TRBV4-1	.	TRBJ1-1	.	CASSQDLSERAEAFF	TGCGCCAGCAGCCAAGATCTGTCTGAGAGGGCTGAAGCTTTCTTT
TRBV7-2	TRBD1	TRBJ1-6	.	CASSSYRGSYNSPLHF	TGTGCCAGCAGCTCCTACAGGGGGTCCTATAATTCACCCCTCCACTTT
TRBV2	.	TRBJ1-4	.	CASSEWTGGEKLFF	TGTGCCAGCAGTGAGTGGACGGGGGGGGAAAAACTGTTTTTT
TRBV27	TRBD1	TRBJ2-3	.	CASSLLKRTGSSTDTQYF	TGTGCCAGCAGTTTATTAAAAAGGACAGGGTCTAGCACAGATACGCAGTATTTT
TRBV11-3	.	TRBJ1-1	.	CASSSQEDTEAFF	TGTGCCAGCAGCTCCCAAGAGGACACTGAAGCTTTCTTT
TRBV24-1	.	TRBJ1-1	.	CATVGTSNTEAFF	TGTGCCACCGTCGGGACTTCGAACACTGAAGCTTTCTTT
TRBV5-6	.	TRBJ2-5	.	CASSPGRQGGSETQYF	TGTGCCAGCAGCCCGGGTCGACAGGGAGGATCCGAGACCCAGTACTTC
TRBV5-8	.	TRBJ1-1	.	CASSLGRVLNTEAFF	TGTGCCAGCAGCTTGGGCCGGGTATTGAACACTGAAGCTTTCTTT
TRBV27	TRBD1	TRBJ2-1	.	CASRLVPGQGAGEQFF	TGTGCCAGCAGGCTGGTTCCGGGACAGGGGGCGGGGGAGCAGTTCTTC
TRBV15	.	TRBJ1-2	.	CATSREGVGGNGYTF	TGTGCCACCAGCAGAGAAGGGGTCGGAGGGAATGGCTACACCTTC
TRBV10-3	TRBD2	TRBJ2-5	few	CATSGGAQETQYF	TGTGCCACTAGCGGGGGGGCCCAAGAGACCCAGTACTTC
TRBV4-2	.	TRBJ2-2	few	CASSQERLVGELFF	TGTGCCAGCAGCCAAGAACGACTGGTCGGGGAGCTGTTTTTT
TRBV11-2	TRBD1	TRBJ1-1	few	CASSYFTDRGTEAFF	TGTGCCAGCAGCTACTTTACCGACAGGGGGACTGAAGCTTTCTTT
TRBV18	.	TRBJ1-2	once	CASSLDGVHRGDGYTF	TGTGCCAGCTCACTAGACGGGGTCCACCGTGGAGATGGCTACACCTTC
TRBV11-2	.	TRBJ1-1	.	CASSSPPDDRWNTEAFF	TGTGCCAGCAGCTCTCCACCGGACGACAGGTGGAACACTGAAGCTTTCTTT
TRBV30	.	TRBJ1-4	once	CAWVRKHEKLFF	TGTGCCTGGGTAAGAAAGCATGAAAAACTGTTTTTT
TRBV24-1	.	TRBJ2-3	.	CATSVQATDTQYF	TGTGCCACCAGTGTACAGGCTACAGATACGCAGTATTTT
TRBV6-5	TRBD1	TRBJ1-2	.	CASSQGQGIDGYTF	TGTGCCAGCAGTCAGGGACAGGGGATCGATGGCTACACCTTC
TRBV5-1	TRBD1	TRBJ1-2	.	CASSSQPGQNLYGYTF	TGCGCCAGCAGCTCACAGCCGGGACAGAACTTATATGGCTACACCTTC
TRBV30	.	TRBJ2-3	.	CAWSFLDTQYF	TGTGCCTGGAGCTTTCTAGATACGCAGTATTTT
TRBV7-3	.	TRBJ1-2	.	CASSSGPGRGNYGYTF	TGTGCCAGCAGCTCAGGTCCGGGGAGGGGTAACTATGGCTACACCTTC
TRBV11-2	TRBD2	TRBJ2-5	.	CASSLVGGETQYF	TGTGCCAGCAGCTTAGTGGGGGGGGAGACCCAGTACTTC
TRBV10-3	TRBD1	TRBJ1-6	.	CASGTGNSPLHF	TGTGCCAGCGGGACAGGGAATTCACCCCTCCACTTT
TRBV10-3	TRBD2	TRBJ2-1	.	CAISGLAGANEQFF	TGTGCCATCAGCGGACTAGCGGGGGCCAATGAGCAGTTCTTC
TRBV7-8	.	TRBJ1-3	once	CASSLTGGSPGHSGNTIYF	TGTGCCAGCAGCCTCACGGGGGGCAGCCCAGGGCACTCTGGAAACACCATATATTTT
TRBV19	TRBD1	TRBJ1-2	.	CASRGTDRDYGYTF	TGTGCCAGTAGGGGCACGGACAGGGACTATGGCTACACCTTC
TRBV18	.	TRBJ2-5	.	CASSPGTDKTQYF	TGTGCCAGCTCACCAGGGACTGATAAGACCCAGTACTTC
TRBV3-1/TRBV3-2	.	TRBJ1-1	once	CASSPTLTDMNTEAFF	TGTGCCAGCAGCCCCACTTTGACAGACATGAACACTGAAGCTTTCTTT
TRBV5-5	.	TRBJ2-5	.	CASSFGQPQETQYF	TGTGCCAGCAGCTTCGGACAGCCCCAAGAGACCCAGTACTTC
TRBV5-1	.	TRBJ1-1	.	CASSLGQKNTEAFF	TGCGCCAGCAGCTTGGGACAGAAGAACACTGAAGCTTTCTTT
TRBV3-1/TRBV3-2	.	TRBJ1-2	.	CASSQRTQETGYTF	TGTGCCAGCAGCCAAAGAACCCAGGAAACTGGCTACACCTTC
TRBV5-1	.	TRBJ1-1	.	CASMTGTNLNTEAFF	TGCGCCAGCATGACCGGGACAAACTTGAACACTGAAGCTTTCTTT
TRBV2	TRBD1	TRBJ2-7	.	CASTPTRTGQRVGYEQYF	TGTGCCAGCACCCCCACTAGGACAGGACAAAGGGTCGGCTACGAGCAGTACTTC
TRBV5-1	.	TRBJ1-3	once	CASSLAGTPSSGNTIYF	TGCGCCAGCAGCTTGGCCGGGACACCGAGCTCTGGAAACACCATATATTTT
TRBV4-1	TRBD1	TRBJ1-5	many	CASSQDRTGRHQPQHF	TGCGCCAGCAGCCAAGATAGGACAGGGAGGCATCAGCCCCAGCATTTT
TRBV24-1	TRBD1	TRBJ1-5	once	CATSDSTGFGNQPQHF	TGTGCCACCAGTGACTCGACAGGGTTTGGCAATCAGCCCCAGCATTTT
TRBV24-1	TRBD2	TRBJ2-2	.	CATSDPRGESNTGELFF	TGTGCCACCAGTGATCCCCGGGGGGAATCGAACACCGGGGAGCTGTTTTTT
TRBV6-5	.	TRBJ1-3	.	CASSYLRGDTIYF	TGTGCCAGCAGTTACCTCAGGGGAGACACCATATATTTT